Shown below are 27 T cell receptor beta chains from a single sample sequenced in a study of blood T cells in healthy people across ages. PCR was performed a second time for roughly 6 to 12 cycles using a sample-barcoded 5' primer and a J-beta primer mix. TCRdb called the 5' RACE reads again in MiXCR, with one record for every CDR3 protein. Of 750,000 to 850,000 distinct CDR3 sequences listed, approximately 25% are singletons. A further study also used this sample, focusing on T cells of mothers and their children.

The sequencing input was blood. The receptors were sampled from a boy under 18 in good health.

In this sample, this clonotype turned up a few times. The DNA of the CDR3 is TGCAGTGCTAGAGAAACGACCCGGGGGGCGTCCTACAATGAGCAGTTCTTC. Translating it yields CSARETTRGASYNEQFF. This chain uses TRBV20-1 with TRBJ2-1; D may be TRBD2 (7 bases). This CDR3 comprises 17 residues. CDR1 is DFQATT and CDR2 is SNEGSKA in the germline V gene (reference sequence). V was cut by 0 bases and J by 1 base, with 16 bases left in between.

This clonotype was seen only a few times. An end of the junction differs from the germline gene, which may be a read error. The chain recombines TRBV12-3 or TRBV12-4 with TRBJ2-5, with 7 bases matching TRBD2. The length of the CDR3 is 16 residues. CDR3 region: CASSYRPSGIEKTQYF. The DNA of the CDR3 is TGTGCCAGTAGTTACCGGCCCAGCGGGATCGAAAAGACCCAGTACTTC.

Here the CDR3 reads CASSQETGGETQYF. DNA for the CDR3: TGTGCCAGCAGCCAAGAAACAGGCGGGGAGACCCAGTACTTC. The rearrangement uses TRBV4-2 and TRBJ2-5; D tentatively fits TRBD1 or TRBD2 (5 bases each). The CDR3 loop spans 14 amino acids. The germline V and J ends were trimmed by 0 bases and 5 bases, with 10 bases remaining between them. Germline V gene data show CDR1 as LGHNA and CDR2 as YNFKEQ.

This clonotype was observed once. The junction departs from germline at one end; a sequencing error may be responsible. The chain joins TRBV29-1 to TRBJ2-5, with 9 positions matching TRBD1. Germline CDR1 is SQVTM and CDR2 is ANQGSEA. There are 15 residues in the CDR3. The CDR3 sequence: CSGGQGNMKVETRYF. DNA of the CDR3: TGCAGCGGGGGACAGGGCAATATGAAAGTGGAGACCCGGTACTTC.

About this clonotype itself: One junction end does not reproduce the germline sequence, and a read error may be involved. The V and J genes are TRBV6-2 or TRBV6-3 and TRBJ2-7; D unclear. The CDR3 runs 14 residues. Germline values: CDR1 MNHEY, CDR2 SVGEGT. The CDR3 sequence: CASSYSDSINEQHF. CDR3 in DNA: TGTGCCAGCAGTTACTCGGATAGTATCAACGAGCAGCACTTC.

This clonotype was seen a few times. The chain employs TRBV30 and TRBJ1-5, with D maybe TRBD1 (5 bases). CDR1 is GTSNPN, CDR2 SVGIG, per germline (reference sequence). V was cut by 4 bases and J by 7 bases, with 14 bases left in between. The CDR3 is made up of 13 amino acids. The CDR3: CAWTAGPGQPQHF. CDR3 DNA sequence: TGTGCCTGGACGGCAGGGCCAGGGCAGCCCCAGCATTTT.

The table lists this clonotype with a few counts. The chain combines TRBV3-1 with TRBJ1-1; 10 nucleotides match TRBD1. CDR1 is LGHDT, CDR2 YNNKEL, per germline (reference sequence). The J segment lost 3 bases and the V segment lost 10 bases, leaving 8 bases of the junction unmatched. This CDR3 comprises 14 residues. The CDR3 DNA reads TGTGCCACCTGGGACAGGGGAGTTGACACTGAAGCTTTCTTT. This codes for CATWDRGVDTEAFF.

The table lists this clonotype with a few counts. This chain links TRBV9 with TRBJ2-1; 10 bases fit TRBD2. The CDR3 is made up of 14 amino acids. V dropped 3 bases and J dropped 6; count of bases not matched to a gene: 3. Germline-derived CDR1 and CDR2 are SGDLS and YYNGEE. As DNA, the CDR3 is TGTGCCAGCAGCGCACCTAGCGGGAGCAATGAGCAGTTCTTC. It codes for CASSAPSGSNEQFF.

V is TRBV9 and J is TRBJ2-3; D might be TRBD2 (7 bases). CDR3 length: 13 amino acids. V was pared by 7 bases and J by 1 base, with 10 bases between. The germline V gene encodes CDR1 SGDLS and CDR2 YYNGEE. The CDR3, as DNA: TGTGCCAGCGGAGGGGGGGGCACAGATACGCAGTATTTT. Protein sequence: CASGGGGTDTQYF.

This clonotype was seen more than once but under ten times. The V and J genes are TRBV5-1 and TRBJ1-4; D gene ambiguous. Looked up from germline, CDR1 is SGHRS and CDR2 is YFSETQ. CDR3 length equals 17 residues. Trimming stripped 4 bases from V and 8 bases from J, with 24 bases between. The CDR3 sequence is CASSPITDPAIREKLFF. The CDR3 DNA reads as TGCGCCAGCAGCCCAATTACGGACCCCGCGATACGGGAAAAACTGTTTTTT.

This clonotype was seen only a few times. The chain has TRBV12-3 or TRBV12-4 and TRBJ1-6; 9 nucleotides match TRBD1. The CDR3 contains 17 residues. J gave up 7 bases and V 4 bases, and 11 bases lay outside the gene matches. The CDR3 region has the DNA TGTGCCAGCAGTTCCCCCGAGACAGGGGGAAAGAATTCACCCCTCCACTTT. It yields the protein CASSSPETGGKNSPLHF.

This clonotype was detected a few times. The genes are TRBV2 and TRBJ1-6; D ambiguous. This CDR3 region has 14 residues. Trimming cost V 2 bases and J 9 bases, with 11 bases left between them. Germline V gene sequence: CDR1 SNHLY, CDR2 FYNNEI. The CDR3 DNA follows: TGTGCCAGCAGTGAAATACAGCGAGTTTCACCCCTCCACTTT. It is translated as CASSEIQRVSPLHF.

The rearrangement uses TRBV6-5 and TRBJ2-5; D not resolved. CDR1 is MNHEY, CDR2 SVGAGI, per germline. Trimming took 0 bases from V and 3 from J, leaving 8 bases between them. The CDR3 is 14 amino acids. CDR3: CASSYSTPEETQYF. CDR3 bases: TGTGCCAGCAGTTACTCGACCCCCGAAGAGACCCAGTACTTC.

The chain joins TRBV15 to TRBJ1-1; no clear D gene. The CDR3 sequence is 14 residues long. The V end was cut by 2 bases, the J end by 4 bases, with 11 bases between. CDR1 and CDR2 from the germline V gene are LNHNV and YYDKDF (reference sequence). The CDR3 is CATSRLFSLTEAFF. The CDR3 DNA sequence: TGTGCCACCAGCAGATTATTCAGCCTCACTGAAGCTTTCTTT.

This chain uses TRBV2 with TRBJ1-1; D unclear. V was pared by 8 bases and J by 0 bases, with 13 bases between. Looked up from germline, CDR1 is SNHLY and CDR2 is FYNNEI. This CDR3 region has 14 residues. The CDR3 is CASLQSIMNTEAFF. The CDR3 region has the DNA TGTGCCAGCCTACAGTCCATCATGAACACTGAAGCTTTCTTT.

The chain couples TRBV7-2 to TRBJ2-1; weak D call: TRBD1 (7 bases). The CDR3 loop spans 14 amino acids. Between the trimmed V and J ends, which lost 5 bases and 7 bases, there was a span of 15 bases. CDR1 and CDR2 from the germline V gene are SGHTA and FQGNSA. As DNA, the CDR3 is TGTGCCAGCAGCGCGCTCAGGGGGGCTAATGAGCAGTTCTTC. Its translation: CASSALRGANEQFF.

The V call is TRBV4-3, the J call TRBJ2-1; tentative D call: TRBD1 (6 bases). Germline assignment: CDR1 LGHNA and CDR2 YSLEER. The CDR3 extends over 14 amino acids. V was cut by 0 bases and J by 5 bases, with 8 bases left in between. The CDR3 reads CASSQDPGDNEQFF. Written as DNA, the CDR3 is TGCGCCAGCAGCCAAGATCCAGGGGACAATGAGCAGTTCTTC.

In this sample, this clonotype turned up a few times. The chain recombines TRBV18 with TRBJ2-1; TRBD2 is a possible D gene (6 bases). The CDR3 runs to 15 residues. Per germline, CDR1 KGHSH and CDR2 LQKENI. V lost 0 bases to trimming and J lost 7 bases, with 13 bases between them. The DNA of the CDR3 is TGTGCCAGCTCACCACCGAGACTACGGGGGAATGAGCAGTTCTTC. Amino acid sequence: CASSPPRLRGNEQFF. The complete variable domain, with remaining parts taken from reference TRBV18 and TRBJ2-1, reads NAGVMQNPRHLVRRRGQEARLRCSPMKGHSHVYWYRQLPEEGLKFMVYLQKENIIDESGMPKERFSAEFPKEGPSILRIQQVVRGDSAAYFCASSPPRLRGNEQFFGPGTRLTVL.

V gene TRBV7-2 combines with J gene TRBJ2-5, with 9 nucleotides matching TRBD1. Trimming removed 4 bases from V and 9 bases from J; junction bases left unmatched: 6. The CDR3 is 13 residues long. Germline assignment: CDR1 SGHTA and CDR2 FQGNSA. CDR3 nucleotide sequence: TGTGCCAGCAGCTCCGGGACAGGGAGGCCCCAGTACTTC. It is translated as CASSSGTGRPQYF.

Many counts were recorded for this clonotype. This rearrangement joins TRBV28 to TRBJ1-5, with D perhaps TRBD1 (5 bases). This CDR3 has 14 residues. Germline V CDR1 and CDR2: MDHEN, SYDVKM. V was cut by 1 base and J by 2 bases, with 6 bases left in between. CDR3 protein: CASSLFRGNQPQHF. The CDR3 bases are TGTGCCAGCAGTTTATTCAGGGGCAATCAGCCCCAGCATTTT.

To note about this clonotype: Germline is not matched at one junction end, which may reflect a read error. The chain joins TRBV5-1 to TRBJ2-3; TRBD2 is a possible D gene (5 bases). The germline gives CDR1 SGHRS, CDR2 YFSETQ. This CDR3 region has 13 residues. The DNA of the CDR3 is TGCACCAGCAGCCTACGGGGTCAGGATACGCAGTATTTT. Translated: CTSSLRGQDTQYF.

The sample holds a few counts of this clonotype. The V and J genes are TRBV25-1 and TRBJ1-1; 9 bases match TRBD1. The germline gives CDR1 MGHDK, CDR2 SYGVNS. The CDR3 is made up of 13 amino acids. J lost 5 bases, V lost 7 bases, and 5 bases had no gene match. The CDR3 loop reads CASTGTGWTEAFF. CDR3 in DNA: TGTGCCAGCACCGGGACAGGGTGGACTGAAGCTTTCTTT.

This chain joins TRBV6-1 and TRBJ2-5; a weak D match, TRBD2 (5 bases). V dropped 7 bases and J dropped 4 bases, with 16 bases sitting between them. Germline V gene data show CDR1 as MNHNS and CDR2 as SASEGT. The CDR3 sequence is 14 residues long. The CDR3 region is CASTRLRGRETQYF. CDR3 nucleotides: TGTGCCAGCACCCGACTAAGAGGTCGAGAGACCCAGTACTTC.

The rearrangement links TRBV2 to TRBJ2-3; 8 bases are shared with TRBD2. After removal of 4 bases from V and 3 bases from J, the junction contained 6 bases not matched to a gene. CDR1 is SNHLY, CDR2 FYNNEI, per germline. The CDR3 has 15 amino acids. CDR3: CASSVGTSRTDTQYF. Written as DNA, the CDR3 is TGTGCCAGCAGTGTGGGGACTAGTCGGACAGATACGCAGTATTTT.

The chain uses TRBV10-3 and TRBJ2-1, with 14 bases that match TRBD2. Trimming took 2 bases from V and 8 from J; bases not matched to a gene: 5. CDR1 ENHRY and CDR2 SYGVKD come from the germline V gene. The CDR3 has 16 amino acids. The CDR3 is CAISEPGTSGGDEQFF. The CDR3 bases are TGTGCCATCAGTGAGCCAGGGACTAGCGGGGGCGATGAGCAGTTCTTC.

This clonotype turned up a few times. This chain joins TRBV5-1 and TRBJ2-1; D may be TRBD2 (5 bases). CDR1 and CDR2 from the germline V gene are SGHRS and YFSETQ. The CDR3 spans 16 residues. The V and J ends lost 2 bases and 3 bases respectively, with 15 bases between them. The CDR3 spells CASSFGSRGNYNEQFF. CDR3 in DNA: TGCGCCAGCAGCTTTGGTAGCAGAGGGAACTACAATGAGCAGTTCTTC.

The chain couples TRBV3-1 to TRBJ2-7, with 11 bases aligning to TRBD1. V dropped 3 bases and J dropped 6; count of bases not matched to a gene: 7. This CDR3 is built from 15 residues. Germline lookup yields CDR1 LGHDT and CDR2 YNNKEL (reference sequence). CDR3 DNA sequence: TGTGCCAGCAGCCATGGGGACAGGGGGGCACGCGAGCAGTACTTC. Its translation is CASSHGDRGAREQYF.